The subject of this entry is one TCR beta chain. This sample is part of a study of OX40 agonist ivuxolimab in advanced cancers. Assay: immunoSEQ multiplex PCR; the TCRdb copy retains only in-frame clones and omits some. The table includes about 63,000 clones, roughly nine tenths detected once. Trimming pared 1 base from V and 9 bases from J, leaving 15 bases between. This CDR3 is built from 15 residues. The germline CDR1 and CDR2 sequences are SEHNR and FQNEAQ (reference sequence). The specimen was CD4+ or CD8+ T cells sorted from blood, collected in a trial of the OX40 agonist ivuxolimab. The V call is TRBV7-9, the J call TRBJ2-2, with TRBD1 as a possible D gene (6 bases). The clonotype originates from an adult with an advanced solid tumor such as melanoma, head and neck, liver or kidney cancer. The CDR3 DNA is TGTGCCAGCAGCTTAGTTGGGGGCGCCCCCCGGGAGCTGTTTTTT. This gives the protein CASSLVGGAPRELFF.